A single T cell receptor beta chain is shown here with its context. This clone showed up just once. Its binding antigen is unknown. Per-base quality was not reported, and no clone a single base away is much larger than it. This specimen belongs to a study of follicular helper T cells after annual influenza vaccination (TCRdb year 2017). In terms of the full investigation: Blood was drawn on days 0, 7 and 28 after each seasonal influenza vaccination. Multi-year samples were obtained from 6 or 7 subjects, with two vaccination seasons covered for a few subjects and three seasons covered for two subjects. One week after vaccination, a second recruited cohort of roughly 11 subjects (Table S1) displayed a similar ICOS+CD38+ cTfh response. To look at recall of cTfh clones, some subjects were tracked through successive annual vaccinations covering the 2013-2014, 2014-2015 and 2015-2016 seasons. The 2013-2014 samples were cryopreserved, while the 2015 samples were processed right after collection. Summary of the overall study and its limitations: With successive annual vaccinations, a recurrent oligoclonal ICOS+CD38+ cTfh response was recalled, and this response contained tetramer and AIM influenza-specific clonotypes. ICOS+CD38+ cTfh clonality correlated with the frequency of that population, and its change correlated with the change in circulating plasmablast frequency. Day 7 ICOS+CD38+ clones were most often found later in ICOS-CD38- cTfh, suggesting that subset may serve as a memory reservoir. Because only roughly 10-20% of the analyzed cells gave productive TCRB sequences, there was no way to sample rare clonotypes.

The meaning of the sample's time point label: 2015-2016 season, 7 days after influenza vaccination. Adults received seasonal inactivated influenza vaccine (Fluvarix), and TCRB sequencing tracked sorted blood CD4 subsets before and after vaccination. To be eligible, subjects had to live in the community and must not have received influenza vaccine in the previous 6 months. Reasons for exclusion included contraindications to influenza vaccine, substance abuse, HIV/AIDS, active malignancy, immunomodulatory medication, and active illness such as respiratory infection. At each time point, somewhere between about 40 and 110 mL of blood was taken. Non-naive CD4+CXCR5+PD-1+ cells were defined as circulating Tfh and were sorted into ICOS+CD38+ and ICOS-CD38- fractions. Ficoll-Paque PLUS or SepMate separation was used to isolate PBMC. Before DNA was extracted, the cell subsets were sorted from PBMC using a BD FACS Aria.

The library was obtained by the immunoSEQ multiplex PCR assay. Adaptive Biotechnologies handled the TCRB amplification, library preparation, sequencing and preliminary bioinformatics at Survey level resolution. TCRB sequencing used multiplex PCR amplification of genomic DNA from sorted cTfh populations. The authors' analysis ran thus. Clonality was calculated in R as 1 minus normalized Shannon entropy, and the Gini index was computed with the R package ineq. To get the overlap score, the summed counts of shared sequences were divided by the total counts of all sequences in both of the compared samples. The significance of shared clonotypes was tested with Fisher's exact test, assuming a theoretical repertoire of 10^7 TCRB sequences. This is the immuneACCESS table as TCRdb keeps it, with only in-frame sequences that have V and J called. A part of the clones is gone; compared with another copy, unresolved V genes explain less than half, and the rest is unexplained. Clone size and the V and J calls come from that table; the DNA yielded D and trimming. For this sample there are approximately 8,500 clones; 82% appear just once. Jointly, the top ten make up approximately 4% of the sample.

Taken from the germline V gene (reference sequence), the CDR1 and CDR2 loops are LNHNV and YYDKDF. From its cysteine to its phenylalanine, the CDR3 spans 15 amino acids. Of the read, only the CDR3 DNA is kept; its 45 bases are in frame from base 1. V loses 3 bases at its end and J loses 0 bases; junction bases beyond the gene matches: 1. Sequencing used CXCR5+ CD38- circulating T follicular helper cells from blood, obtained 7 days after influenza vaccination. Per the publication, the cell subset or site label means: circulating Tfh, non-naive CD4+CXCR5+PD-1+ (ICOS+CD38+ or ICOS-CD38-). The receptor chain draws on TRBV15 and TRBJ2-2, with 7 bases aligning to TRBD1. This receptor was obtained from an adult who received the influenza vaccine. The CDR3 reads CATSRGQSNTGELFF. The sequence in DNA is TGTGCCACCAGCAGGGGACAGTCGAACACCGGGGAGCTGTTTTTT.